What follows are 16 T cell receptor beta chains derived from one specimen sequenced in a study of cytomegalovirus exposure and HLA in healthy donors. It was with 60 Vbeta and 13 Jbeta primers that the PCR ran. The method was immunoSEQ multiplex PCR; TCRdb's version includes in-frame clones alone and lacks a portion of them. The sample lists around 180,000 clones, 84% occurring once. Sequenced material: PBMCs. The receptors derive from a boy younger than 18 in good health and CMV-seronegative.

V is TRBV15 and J is TRBJ1-6, with 7 bases matching TRBD1. The V gene end was trimmed by 3 bases and the J gene end by 6 bases; junction bases not matched to a gene: 8. Germline V gene lookup returns CDR1 LNHNV and CDR2 YYDKDF (reference sequence). This CDR3 has 16 amino acids. The CDR3 region is CATSSRPTGSNSPLHF. In nucleotides, the CDR3 is TGTGCCACCAGCAGCCGACCGACAGGGAGTAATTCACCCCTCCACTTT.

The V and J genes are TRBV6-5 and TRBJ1-1, with D possibly TRBD1 on 6 matching bases. Germline V gene data show CDR1 as MNHEY and CDR2 as SVGAGI. The ends were cut back, 4 bases at V and 3 bases at J, with 15 bases in the middle. The CDR3 loop spans 15 amino acids. The CDR3 DNA is TGTGCCAGCAGTTCGTTACAGGGCATGCACACTGAAGCTTTCTTT. It encodes CASSSLQGMHTEAFF.

The rearrangement joins TRBV19 to TRBJ2-1; D gene uncertain. In germline, CDR1 is LNHDA, CDR2 SQIVND (reference sequence). The ends were cut back, 0 bases at V and 7 bases at J, with 10 bases in the middle. The CDR3 has 14 residues. CDR3 bases: TGTGCCAGTAGTATAGAGGCCAGAAAGAATGAGCAGTTCTTC. Encoded protein: CASSIEARKNEQFF.

About this clone: Relative to the germline gene, one junction end is altered; a read error may explain this. J is TRBJ2-2 and V is TRBV5-6, with 7 positions matching TRBD1. This CDR3 contains 12 residues. The germline CDR1 and CDR2 sequences are SGHDT and YYEEEE. Written as DNA, the CDR3 is TGTGCCAGCAGCCTGACGGCAGGGGGGCTGTTTTTT. Residues: CASSLTAGGLFF.

V and J are TRBV2 and TRBJ1-2; D is unresolved. This CDR3 has 12 amino acids. Germline V gene sequence: CDR1 SNHLY, CDR2 FYNNEI. Between the trimmed V and J ends, which lost 2 bases and 8 bases, there was a span of 9 bases. In nucleotides, the CDR3 is TGTGCCAGCAGTGAAACTGGTTTGGGCTACACCTTC. Translating it yields CASSETGLGYTF.

The chain combines TRBV6-1 with TRBJ1-4, with D maybe TRBD1 (5 bases). The germline V gene encodes CDR1 MNHNS and CDR2 SASEGT. This CDR3 has 16 residues. V was trimmed by 0 bases and J by 7 bases, leaving 15 bases between them. CDR3 DNA sequence: TGTGCCAGCAGTGAAGCGCTTCTCACAGGCATTGAAAAACTGTTTTTT. As protein: CASSEALLTGIEKLFF.

This sequence joins TRBV11-2 and TRBJ2-5, with 10 bases that match TRBD1. J gave up 8 bases and V 5 bases, and 5 bases lay outside the gene matches. CDR3 length: 13 amino acids. Germline CDR1 SGHAT, CDR2 FQNNGV. The chain's CDR3 is CASSAGTGETQYF. For the CDR3, the DNA is TGTGCCAGCAGCGCCGGGACAGGGGAAACCCAGTACTTC.

The chain has TRBV7-3 and TRBJ1-5, with 8 bases fitting TRBD1. The CDR3 runs to 17 residues. Trimming removed 4 bases from V and 3 bases from J; junction bases left unmatched: 11. The germline V gene has CDR1 SGHTA and CDR2 FQGTGA. CDR3: CASSSGGTGRANQPQHF. The CDR3 DNA is TGTGCCAGCAGCTCCGGCGGGACAGGCCGGGCCAATCAGCCCCAGCATTTT.

The table lists this clone with a few counts. The V call is TRBV30, the J call TRBJ2-7; 8 bases align to TRBD2. Germline CDR1 reads GTSNPN; CDR2 reads SVGIG (reference sequence). V lost 5 bases to trimming and J lost 6 bases; unmatched junction nucleotides: 3. The length of the CDR3 is 11 residues. The CDR3 reads CAWARGGEQYF. DNA of the CDR3: TGTGCCTGGGCCCGGGGGGGCGAGCAGTACTTC.

The genes are TRBV7-8 and TRBJ1-5; D possibly corresponds to TRBD1 (6 bases). Trimming pared 2 bases from V and 8 bases from J, leaving 10 bases between. CDR3 length: 13 residues. The V gene's germline CDR1 is SGHVS and CDR2 FQNEAQ. The CDR3 DNA is TGTGCCAGCAGCTTAAACAGGGATAAGCCCCAGCATTTT. Its translation: CASSLNRDKPQHF.

This chain uses TRBV4-3 with TRBJ2-7; 10 bases agree with TRBD1. In germline, CDR1 is LGHNA, CDR2 YSLEER. V trimming: 5 bases; J trimming: 0 bases; junction bases outside the gene matches: 4. The CDR3 loop spans 15 amino acids. The CDR3 sequence is CASSYRDRGSYEQYF. The CDR3 DNA follows: TGCGCCAGCAGCTACCGGGACAGGGGCTCCTACGAGCAGTACTTC.

As DNA, the CDR3 is TGCGCCAGCAGTGAGTCGTTAACAGGGGGCTTAGATACGCAGTATTTT. Its translation: CASSESLTGGLDTQYF. The chain couples TRBV10-2 to TRBJ2-3; 9 positions agree with TRBD1. This CDR3 is 16 amino acids long. Germline CDR1 and CDR2: WSHSY and SAAADI. Trimming took 0 bases from V and 5 from J; bases not matched to a gene: 6.

This rearrangement joins TRBV5-1 to TRBJ2-3; the match to TRBD1 covers 7 bases. J was trimmed by 1 base and V by 5 bases; bases with no gene match: 1. The CDR3 totals 13 residues. Germline assignment: CDR1 SGHRS and CDR2 YFSETQ. This CDR3 reads CASRTGRTDTQYF. CDR3 in DNA: TGCGCCAGCAGGACAGGGCGCACAGATACGCAGTATTTT. The complete variable domain, with remaining parts taken from reference TRBV5-1 and TRBJ2-3, reads KAGVTQTPRYLIKTRGQQVTLSCSPISGHRSVSWYQQTPGQGLQFLFEYFSETQRNKGNFPGRFSGRQFSNSRSEMNVSTLELGDSALYLCASRTGRTDTQYFGPGTRLTVL.

V and J are TRBV19 and TRBJ1-3; D might be TRBD1 (6 bases). The germline gives CDR1 LNHDA, CDR2 SQIVND (reference sequence). V was trimmed by 8 bases and J by 0 bases, leaving 23 bases between them. The CDR3 length is 18 residues. CDR3 DNA sequence: TGTGCCAGTCAGGGGAGGGGACGGCTCATTTCCTCTGGAAACACCATATATTTT. Its translation: CASQGRGRLISSGNTIYF. The full variable domain, its missing parts supplied by reference TRBV19 and TRBJ1-3, is DGGITQSPKYLFRKEGQNVTLSCEQNLNHDAMYWYRQDPGQGLRLIYYSQIVNDFQKGDIAEGYSVSREKKESFPLTVTSAQKNPTAFYLCASQGRGRLISSGNTIYFGEGSWLTVV.

The V call is TRBV12-1, the J call TRBJ2-5; the D call of TRBD2 is as the table states it, not checked on the DNA. TRBV12-1 is tagged as a pseudogene. The CDR3 runs 15 residues. CDR3 region: CASSPGLAGGETQYF. The CDR3 DNA reads TGTGCCAGCAGCCCGGGACTAGCGGGGGGGGAGACCCAGTACTTC.

The rearrangement links TRBV5-1 to TRBJ2-3; 12 nucleotides align to TRBD2. This CDR3 region has 17 residues. With V trimmed by 4 bases and J by 1 base, 7 bases remained unmatched. Germline lookup yields CDR1 SGHRS and CDR2 YFSETQ. In DNA form, the CDR3 reads TGCGCCAGCAGCCCCGGACTAGCGGGGTGGGGCACAGATACGCAGTATTTT. Protein product: CASSPGLAGWGTDTQYF.